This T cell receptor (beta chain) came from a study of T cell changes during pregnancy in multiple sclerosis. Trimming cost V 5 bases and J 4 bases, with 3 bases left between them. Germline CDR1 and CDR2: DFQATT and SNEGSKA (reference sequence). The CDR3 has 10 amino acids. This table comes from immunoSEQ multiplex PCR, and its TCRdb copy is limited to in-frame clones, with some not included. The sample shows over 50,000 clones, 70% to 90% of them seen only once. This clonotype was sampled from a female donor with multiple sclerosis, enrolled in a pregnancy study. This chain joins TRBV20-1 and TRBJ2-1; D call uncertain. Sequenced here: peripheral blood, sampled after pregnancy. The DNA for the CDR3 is TGCAGTGCTCTTTACAATGAGCAGTTCTTC. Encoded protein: CSALYNEQFF.